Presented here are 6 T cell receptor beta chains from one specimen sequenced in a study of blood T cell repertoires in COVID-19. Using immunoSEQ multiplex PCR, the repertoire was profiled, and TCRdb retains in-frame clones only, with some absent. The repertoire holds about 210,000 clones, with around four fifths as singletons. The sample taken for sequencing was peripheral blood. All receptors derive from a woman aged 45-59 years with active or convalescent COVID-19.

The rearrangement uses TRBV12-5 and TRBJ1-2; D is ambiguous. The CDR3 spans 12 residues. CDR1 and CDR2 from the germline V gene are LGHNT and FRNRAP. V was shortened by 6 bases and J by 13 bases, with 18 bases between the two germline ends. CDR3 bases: TGTGCTAGTGGGCCCGATAGAGGCAAGAGCACCTTC. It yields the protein CASGPDRGKSTF. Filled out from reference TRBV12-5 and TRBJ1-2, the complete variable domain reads DARVTQTPRHKVTEMGQEVTMRCQPILGHNTVFWYRQTMMQGLELLAYFRNRAPLDDSGMPKDRFSAEMPDATLATLKIQPSEPRDSAVYFCASGPDRGKSTFGSGTRLTVV.

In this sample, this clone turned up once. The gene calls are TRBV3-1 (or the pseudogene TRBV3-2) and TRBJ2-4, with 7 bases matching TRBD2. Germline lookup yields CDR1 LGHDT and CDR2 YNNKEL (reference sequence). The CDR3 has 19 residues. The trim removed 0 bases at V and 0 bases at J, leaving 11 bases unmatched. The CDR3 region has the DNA TGTGCCAGCAGCCAAGATCGGGGGGTACGGCCCTTAGCCAAAAACATTCAGTACTTC. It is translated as CASSQDRGVRPLAKNIQYF.

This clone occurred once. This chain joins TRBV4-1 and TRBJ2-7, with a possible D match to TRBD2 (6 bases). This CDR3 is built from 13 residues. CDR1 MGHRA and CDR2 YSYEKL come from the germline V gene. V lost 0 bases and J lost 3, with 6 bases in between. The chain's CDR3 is CASSQEAGYEQYV. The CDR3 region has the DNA TGCGCCAGCAGCCAAGAAGCGGGCTACGAGCAGTACGTC.

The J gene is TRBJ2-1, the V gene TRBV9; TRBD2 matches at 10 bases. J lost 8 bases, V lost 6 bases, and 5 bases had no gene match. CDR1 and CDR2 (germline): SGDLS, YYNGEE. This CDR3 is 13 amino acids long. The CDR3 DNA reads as TGTGCCAGCACTAGCGGGAGTACCCATGAGCAGTTCTTC. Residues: CASTSGSTHEQFF.

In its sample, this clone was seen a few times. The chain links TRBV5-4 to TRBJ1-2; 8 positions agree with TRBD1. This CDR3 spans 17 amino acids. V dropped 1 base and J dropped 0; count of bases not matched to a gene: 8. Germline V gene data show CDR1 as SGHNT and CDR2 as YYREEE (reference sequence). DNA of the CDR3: TGTGCCAGCAGCTTGACCTATACAGGGGGAACTAACTATGGCTACACCTTC. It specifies CASSLTYTGGTNYGYTF.

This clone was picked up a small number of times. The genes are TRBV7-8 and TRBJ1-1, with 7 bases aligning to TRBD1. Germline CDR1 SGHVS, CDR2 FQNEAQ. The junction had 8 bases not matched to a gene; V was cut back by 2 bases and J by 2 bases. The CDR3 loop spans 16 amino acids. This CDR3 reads CASSLLATGSNTEAFF. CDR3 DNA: TGTGCCAGCAGCTTACTAGCGACAGGGTCAAACACTGAAGCTTTCTTT.